A selection of T cell receptor beta chains follows, all from one sample in a study of T cell repertoires in cytomegalovirus infection. TCRdb reanalysed the reads using MiXCR and keeps one entry per CDR3 protein. The sample yields around 250,000 distinct CDR3 sequences, about 17% seen once. What was sequenced was CD8+ T cells from PBMCs. The source is a human donor in good health (CMV status not recorded). Some clones in this sample may be carry-over from other donors' samples. The CDR3 runs from the conserved cysteine through the conserved F or W. The D gene is left open where the match is weak. The size field is filled for only some rows; it gives once, few, many or a size class.

d_gene | j_gene | abundance | v_gene | CDR3aa | CDR3nt
NA | TRBJ2-2 | NA | TRBV19 | CASTWGNGELFF | TGTGCCAGTACCTGGGGTAACGGGGAGCTGTTTTTT
NA | TRBJ2-6 | many | TRBV7-3 | CASSPLGSGANVLTF | TGTGCCAGCAGCCCCCTGGGTTCTGGGGCCAACGTCCTGACTTTC
NA | TRBJ2-5 | many | TRBV12-5 | CASGLSGWQETQYF | TGTGCTAGTGGTTTATCGGGGTGGCAGGAGACCCAGTACTTC
NA | TRBJ1-4 | few | TRBV3-1 | CASSPLTGWTNEKLFF | TGTGCCAGCAGCCCCCTAACCGGGTGGACTAATGAAAAACTGTTTTTT
NA | TRBJ1-2 | few | TRBV5-5 | CASSYVQWDYGYTF | TGTGCCAGCAGCTATGTACAATGGGACTATGGCTACACCTTC
NA | TRBJ2-5 | many | TRBV7-8 | CASSFTPGPQETQYF | TGTGCCAGCAGCTTTACTCCGGGACCCCAAGAGACCCAGTACTTC
NA | TRBJ1-1 | many | TRBV14 | CASSHPQEGGSTEAFF | TGTGCCAGCAGCCATCCCCAAGAAGGAGGGTCCACTGAAGCTTTCTTT
NA | TRBJ1-1 | NA | TRBV7-9 | CASSLVSNSEAFF | TGTGCCAGCAGCTTGGTCTCTAACTCTGAAGCTTTCTTT
NA | TRBJ2-7 | many | TRBV7-8 | CASSPLPEQYF | TGTGCCAGCAGCCCCCTCCCCGAGCAGTACTTC
TRBD1 | TRBJ1-5 | NA | TRBV6-2/TRBV6-3 | CASSSWTGASDQPQHF | TGTGCCAGCAGTTCTTGGACAGGGGCGTCGGATCAGCCCCAGCATTTT
NA | TRBJ2-7 | NA | TRBV27 | CASSPGGGFYEQYF | TGTGCCAGCAGCCCAGGGGGAGGGTTCTACGAGCAGTACTTC
NA | TRBJ1-1 | few | TRBV7-9 | CASSLVDSFDTEAFF | TGTGCCAGCAGCTTAGTCGATTCCTTTGACACTGAAGCTTTCTTT
NA | TRBJ1-1 | few | TRBV5-1 | CASSMFRGPGTEAFF | TGCGCCAGCAGCATGTTCAGGGGCCCAGGCACTGAAGCTTTCTTT
NA | TRBJ1-3 | NA | TRBV27 | CASSLGSTGNTIYF | TGTGCCAGCAGTTTGGGCAGCACCGGAAACACCATATATTTT
NA | TRBJ1-5 | many | TRBV6-2/TRBV6-3 | CASSSRGGGQPQHF | TGTGCCAGCAGTTCGCGGGGAGGGGGTCAGCCCCAGCATTTT
NA | TRBJ1-5 | few | TRBV20-1 | CSARDGGLGSNQPQHF | TGCAGTGCTAGAGATGGAGGCCTAGGGAGCAATCAGCCCCAGCATTTT
NA | TRBJ1-1 | many | TRBV6-5 | CASSYGWGTEAFF | TGTGCCAGCAGTTACGGTTGGGGCACTGAAGCTTTCTTT
NA | TRBJ2-2 | many | TRBV7-9 | CASSLRRTASVGELFF | TGTGCCAGCAGCTTAAGGAGGACAGCGTCCGTCGGGGAGCTGTTTTTT
TRBD1 | TRBJ2-7 | few | TRBV27 | CASSFGTDYEQYF | TGTGCCAGCAGTTTCGGGACAGACTACGAGCAGTACTTC
NA | TRBJ2-5 | many | TRBV7-8 | CASSFQAAGRETQYF | TGTGCCAGCAGCTTCCAGGCTGCGGGCCGGGAGACCCAGTACTTC
NA | TRBJ2-2 | NA | TRBV4-3 | CASSQRTRVEGTGELFF | TGCGCCAGCAGCCAAAGGACACGGGTGGAGGGGACCGGGGAGCTGTTTTTT
NA | TRBJ2-1 | NA | TRBV6-5 | CASSYSVGNNEQFF | TGTGCCAGCAGTTACTCTGTGGGTAACAATGAGCAGTTCTTC
NA | TRBJ1-6 | NA | TRBV9 | CASSVEAQAYYNSPLHF | TGTGCCAGCAGCGTAGAAGCCCAGGCGTACTATAATTCACCCCTCCACTTT
NA | TRBJ1-1 | NA | TRBV6-5 | CASSYDGELNTEAFF | TGTGCCAGCAGTTACGATGGAGAGCTTAACACTGAAGCTTTCTTT
NA | TRBJ2-7 | many | TRBV7-9 | CASSSPDEQYF | TGTGCCAGCAGCTCCCCGGACGAGCAGTACTTC
TRBD1 | TRBJ1-1 | few | TRBV29-1 | CSVKTGRTEAFF | TGCAGCGTTAAGACAGGGCGGACTGAAGCTTTCTTT
NA | TRBJ1-2 | NA | TRBV7-9 | CASSLSYGRNYGYTF | TGTGCCAGCAGCTTATCGTACGGTCGAAACTATGGCTACACCTTC
NA | TRBJ1-3 | many | TRBV7-9 | CASSLGGSDASGNTIYF | TGTGCCAGCAGCTTAGGGGGGAGCGATGCCTCTGGAAACACCATATATTTT
NA | TRBJ2-7 | few | TRBV5-5 | CASSTNPGLREQYF | TGTGCCAGCAGCACTAACCCGGGGTTACGCGAGCAGTACTTC
NA | TRBJ2-5 | many | TRBV11-2 | CASSLGRLGETQYF | TGTGCCAGCAGCTTAGGACGGCTGGGTGAGACCCAGTACTTC
NA | TRBJ2-5 | NA | TRBV28 | CASSLQGQETQYF | TGTGCCAGCAGTTTGCAGGGTCAAGAGACCCAGTACTTC
NA | TRBJ1-1 | NA | TRBV4-1 | CASSTVGQGGMNTEAFF | TGCGCCAGCAGTACCGTTGGACAAGGCGGAATGAACACTGAAGCTTTCTTT
NA | TRBJ1-2 | many | TRBV4-2 | CASSQGFGSGYGYTF | TGTGCCAGCAGCCAGGGATTCGGGTCTGGCTATGGCTACACCTTC
NA | TRBJ2-1 | few | TRBV7-9 | CASSLGYGERNEQFF | TGTGCCAGCAGCTTAGGGTATGGGGAACGCAATGAGCAGTTCTTC
TRBD2 | TRBJ2-2 | NA | TRBV14 | CASSHWTSGENTGELFF | TGTGCCAGCAGCCATTGGACTAGCGGGGAGAACACCGGGGAGCTGTTTTTT
NA | TRBJ2-3 | few | TRBV7-8 | CASSLVERITDTQYF | TGTGCCAGCAGCTTAGTGGAGAGAATCACAGATACGCAGTATTTT
NA | TRBJ1-3 | NA | TRBV4-1 | CASSQGDNAGNTIYF | TGCGCCAGCAGCCAAGGGGATAACGCTGGAAACACCATATATTTT
TRBD1 | TRBJ1-2 | many | TRBV6-1 | CASSPVPTGPRDGYTF | TGTGCCAGCAGCCCGGTTCCGACAGGGCCGAGGGATGGCTACACCTTC
NA | TRBJ1-1 | NA | TRBV6-2/TRBV6-3 | CASRTQGIMNTEAFF | TGTGCCAGCAGGACGCAGGGAATCATGAACACTGAAGCTTTCTTT
NA | TRBJ2-3 | many | TRBV19 | CASSIDTAGRHTQYF | TGTGCCAGTAGTATAGACACAGCAGGACGTCATACGCAGTATTTT
NA | TRBJ1-2 | NA | TRBV5-4 | CASSLGGEGIYSYTF | TGTGCCAGCAGCTTGGGTGGAGAAGGTATCTATAGCTACACCTTC
NA | TRBJ2-3 | NA | TRBV7-8 | CASSLGGPADTQYF | TGTGCCAGCAGCTTAGGGGGGCCCGCAGATACGCAGTATTTT
NA | TRBJ1-5 | NA | TRBV7-9 | CASSSNQRQPQHF | TGTGCCAGCAGCTCCAACCAACGGCAGCCCCAGCATTTT
NA | TRBJ1-1 | few | TRBV4-3 | CASSQAFWNTEAFF | TGCGCCAGCAGCCAAGCTTTCTGGAACACTGAAGCTTTCTTT
NA | TRBJ1-1 | few | TRBV20-1 | CSARASAGTEAFF | TGCAGTGCTAGAGCATCGGCGGGAACTGAAGCTTTCTTT
NA | TRBJ2-2 | few | TRBV29-1 | CSVEAGSGELFF | TGCAGCGTTGAGGCGGGGTCCGGGGAGCTGTTTTTT
NA | TRBJ2-2 | few | TRBV19 | CASSIWGGLNTGELFF | TGTGCCAGTAGTATTTGGGGGGGCTTAAACACCGGGGAGCTGTTTTTT
TRBD1 | TRBJ1-6 | NA | TRBV27 | CASSPGQGASSYNSPLHF | TGTGCCAGCAGTCCCGGACAGGGGGCAAGCTCCTATAATTCACCCCTCCACTTT
NA | TRBJ2-3 | NA | TRBV13 | CASRSGGTDTQYF | TGTGCCAGCCGTAGCGGAGGCACAGATACGCAGTATTTT